The 10 T cell receptor beta chains presented below share a single source sample, sequenced in a study of T cell responses to AZD1222 COVID-19 vaccine. Profiling relied on immunoSEQ multiplex PCR, and the TCRdb table lists in-frame clones only, not all of them. Of over 130,000 clones in the sample, roughly 91% were seen once. The material was peripheral blood, obtained on day 0 of AZD1222 vaccination. All receptors come from an adult in good health.

The rearrangement links TRBV5-1 to TRBJ2-3, with D unresolved. This CDR3 region has 16 residues. Trimming took 0 bases from V and 0 from J, leaving 11 bases between them. The germline gives CDR1 SGHRS, CDR2 YFSETQ. DNA for the CDR3: TGCGCCAGCAGCTTGGAGGCAGGAGCAAGCACAGATACGCAGTATTTT. Translation gives CASSLEAGASTDTQYF.

The genes are TRBV5-1 and TRBJ2-1; 11 nucleotides agree with TRBD2. V shed 3 bases, J shed 8 bases, and the junction held 7 bases outside the gene matches. Germline CDR1 and CDR2: SGHRS and YFSETQ. This CDR3 comprises 15 residues. For the CDR3, the DNA is TGCGCCAGCAGCTCCCTAGCGGGAGGAATGGATGAGCAGTTCTTC. Protein: CASSSLAGGMDEQFF.

The rearrangement links TRBV15 to TRBJ2-7, with TRBD1 matching 7 bases. The CDR3 length is 17 residues. V shed 3 bases and J 2 bases; nucleotides not matched to a gene: 13. Germline V gene data show CDR1 as LNHNV and CDR2 as YYDKDF (reference sequence). CDR3 amino acids: CATSRDSRQGTTYEQYF. The CDR3 DNA reads TGTGCCACCAGCAGGGACTCCAGACAGGGAACTACCTACGAGCAGTACTTC.

The DNA for the CDR3 is TGTGCCAGCAGCTTAGAGGCAGGTGTTTATCGCGAGCAGTACTTC. Its protein is CASSLEAGVYREQYF. The chain joins TRBV7-6 to TRBJ2-7, with no clear D. CDR3 length: 15 residues. Trimming stripped 1 base from V and 6 bases from J, with 16 bases between. Germline loops: CDR1 SGHVS, CDR2 FNYEAQ.

The chain employs TRBV19 and TRBJ2-3, with D maybe TRBD1 (5 bases). Looked up from germline, CDR1 is LNHDA and CDR2 is SQIVND (reference sequence). With 7 bases removed from V and 5 bases from J, the gap between germline ends came to 16 bases. The CDR3 is 14 amino acids. CDR3 loop: CASKLGGREDTQYF. CDR3 nucleotides: TGTGCCAGTAAATTAGGCGGCAGGGAAGATACGCAGTATTTT.

The CDR3 here is CAVTAGTDQPSYGYTF. In nucleotides, the CDR3 is TGTGCCGTGACGGCCGGGACAGACCAACCCTCCTATGGCTACACCTTC. This chain uses TRBV7-2 with TRBJ1-2; 7 positions agree with TRBD1. The germline CDR1 and CDR2 sequences are SGHTA and FQGNSA. With V trimmed by 11 bases and J by 4 bases, 19 bases remained unmatched. The CDR3 is 16 residues long.

The rearrangement uses TRBV6-5 and TRBJ1-2; D is perhaps TRBD1 (5 bases). V shed 7 bases and J shed 5 bases, with 11 bases lying between them. CDR1 is MNHEY and CDR2 is SVGAGI in the germline V gene. The CDR3 has 12 amino acids. CDR3 protein: CASISQEYGYTF. Written as DNA, the CDR3 is TGTGCCAGCATTTCACAGGAGTATGGCTACACCTTC.

This clone was seen a single time. The V call is TRBV7-2, the J call TRBJ1-1, with TRBD1 identical over 8 bases. V lost 4 bases to trimming and J lost 2 bases; unmatched junction nucleotides: 3. CDR3 length equals 14 residues. Germline assignment: CDR1 SGHTA and CDR2 FQGNSA. DNA for the CDR3: TGTGCCAGCAGCTCCCAGGGGGCCAACACTGAAGCTTTCTTT. Its translation: CASSSQGANTEAFF.

This chain joins TRBV21-1 and TRBJ2-3; the tabulated D call, TRBD2, remains unverified against the DNA. TRBV21-1 corresponds to a pseudogene. There are 14 residues in the CDR3. The CDR3: CASSTPNAVDTQYF. In DNA, the CDR3 is TGTGCCAGCAGCACGCCTAATGCGGTAGATACGCAGTATTTT.

The chain joins TRBV29-1 to TRBJ2-3; possible D gene TRBD1, 5 bases. The CDR3 is made up of 14 amino acids. The V gene lost 2 bases and the J gene lost 4 bases, with 13 bases spanning the gap. Per germline, CDR1 SQVTM and CDR2 ANQGSEA. The DNA of the CDR3 is TGCAGCGTTGAAATGATCAGGGCCGCAGATACGCAGTATTTT. Amino acid sequence: CSVEMIRAADTQYF.